Below, 5 T cell receptor beta chains from the same sample are listed, as sequenced in a study of CD8+ T cells in alopecia areata. Following RNA extraction, reverse transcription yielded cDNA that acted as the sequencing template. Profiling relied on immunoSEQ multiplex PCR, and the TCRdb table lists in-frame clones only, not all of them. The repertoire holds about 91,000 clones, with roughly two fifths as singletons. The sequenced sample consisted of CD4+ T cells sorted from blood. These TCRs come from a human donor with alopecia areata.

The chain combines TRBV30 with TRBJ1-5; D is uncertain. The germline V gene encodes CDR1 GTSNPN and CDR2 SVGIG (reference sequence). V lost 4 bases to trimming and J lost 0 bases, with 7 bases between them. The CDR3 has 13 residues. The CDR3 DNA reads as TGTGCCTGGACCAAACATAGCAATCAGCCCCAGCATTTT. Its protein is CAWTKHSNQPQHF. Complete variable domain (other parts from reference TRBV30 and TRBJ1-5): SQTIHQWPATLVQPVGSPLSLECTVEGTSNPNLYWYRQAAGRGLQLLFYSVGIGQISSEVPQNLSASRPQDRQFILSSKKLLLSDSGFYLCAWTKHSNQPQHFGDGTRLSIL.

The chain links TRBV7-9 to TRBJ1-1; 8 positions match TRBD1. V dropped 5 bases and J dropped 4; count of bases not matched to a gene: 9. The CDR3 has 15 amino acids. Per the germline V gene, CDR1 is SEHNR and CDR2 is FQNEAQ (reference sequence). As DNA, the CDR3 is TGTGCCAGCAGCCTGTGGACAGGGCGGATCACTGAAGCTTTCTTT. The encoded protein is CASSLWTGRITEAFF.

This clone was counted a few times. The rearrangement uses TRBV5-4 and TRBJ2-2; TRBD2 matches at 7 bases. The CDR3 extends over 15 amino acids. CDR1 SGHNT and CDR2 YYREEE come from the germline V gene (reference sequence). Trimming at V came to 2 bases and at J to 1 base, leaving 2 bases not matched to a gene. This CDR3 is CASSLSGVNTGELFF. In DNA form, the CDR3 reads TGTGCCAGCAGCTTAAGCGGGGTGAACACCGGGGAGCTGTTTTTT.

This clone was detected a few times. V usage is TRBV4-1 and J usage is TRBJ1-6; D gene unclear. In germline, CDR1 is MGHRA, CDR2 YSYEKL. V was shortened by 6 bases and J by 7 bases, with 4 bases between the two germline ends. This CDR3 comprises 11 residues. CDR3 loop: CASSQNSPLHF. CDR3 sequence (DNA): TGCGCCAGCAGTCAGAATTCACCCCTCCACTTT.

The chain combines TRBV5-6 with TRBJ1-2, with D perhaps TRBD1 (6 bases). The CDR3 is made up of 17 amino acids. Germline CDR1 and CDR2: SGHDT and YYEEEE. V dropped 0 bases and J dropped 8 bases, with 23 bases sitting between them. CDR3 protein: CASSLEVVNRENNGYTF. The CDR3 DNA follows: TGTGCCAGCAGCTTGGAGGTTGTGAACAGGGAGAACAACGGCTACACCTTC. Combining the CDR3 with reference TRBV5-6 and TRBJ1-2 gives the whole variable domain DAGVTQSPTHLIKTRGQQVTLRCSPKSGHDTVSWYQQALGQGPQFIFQYYEEEERQRGNFPDRFSGHQFPNYSSELNVNALLLGDSALYLCASSLEVVNRENNGYTFGSGTRLTVV.